The next 21 T cell receptor beta chains were all read from a single sample in a study of post-analysis software for immune sequencing data. General observations from the study: Roughly five TRBV segments occurring more often in patients than controls included TRBV5-6, TRBV5-1 and TRBV20-1.

Their cognate antigens are unknown. Researchers reported that TCR beta cDNA libraries carried unique molecular identifiers. TCRdb re-analysed the PCR reads in MiXCR, keeping a single row per CDR3 protein. In the table there are some 690,000 distinct CDR3 sequences, around 27% of which are singletons. Input material: blood. These receptors all stem from a girl between 10 and 17 years old with multiple sclerosis.

This clonotype turned up a few times. This rearrangement joins TRBV7-2 to TRBJ2-1, with D possibly called TRBD1 or TRBD2 (6 bases each). Trimming left V 5 bases short and J 10 bases short, with 27 bases between. The CDR3 consists of 17 residues. Germline V lookup: CDR1 SGHTA, CDR2 FQGNSA. This CDR3 reads CASSHRGGGRPVREQFF. In nucleotides, the CDR3 is TGTGCCAGCAGCCACCGAGGGGGAGGACGCCCTGTTCGGGAGCAGTTCTTC.

This chain joins TRBV20-1 and TRBJ2-5, with a possible D match to TRBD1 (6 bases). The ends were cut back, 0 bases at V and 7 bases at J, with 15 bases in the middle. The germline CDR1 and CDR2 sequences are DFQATT and SNEGSKA (reference sequence). CDR3 length equals 14 residues. CDR3 sequence: CSARDPAGVWTQYF. DNA of the CDR3: TGCAGTGCTAGAGATCCGGCAGGGGTGTGGACCCAGTACTTC.

Only a few counts were recorded for this clonotype. The rearrangement joins TRBV9 to TRBJ1-6; D remains ambiguous. V dropped 0 bases and J dropped 4 bases, with 5 bases sitting between them. Germline V gene sequence: CDR1 SGDLS, CDR2 YYNGEE. This CDR3 has 14 residues. The CDR3 DNA reads as TGTGCCAGCAGCGTAGAACCTTATAATTCACCCCTCCACTTT. This gives the protein CASSVEPYNSPLHF. The whole variable domain, filled in from reference TRBV9 and TRBJ1-6, reads DSGVTQTPKHLITATGQRVTLRCSPRSGDLSVYWYQQSLDQGLQFLIQYYNGEERAKGNILERFSAQQFPDLHSELNLSSLELGDSALYFCASSVEPYNSPLHFGNGTRLTVT.

V usage is TRBV6-1 and J usage is TRBJ2-3, with 10 bases aligning to TRBD1. Germline values: CDR1 MNHNS, CDR2 SASEGT. The V segment lost 7 bases and the J segment 1 base; nucleotides outside the gene matches: 8. The CDR3 is 16 amino acids. CDR3 protein: CASTKRGTGGTDTQYF. Written as DNA, the CDR3 is TGTGCCAGCACCAAACGTGGGACAGGGGGCACAGATACGCAGTATTTT.

Concerning this clonotype: Possible read error: a much larger clone is one base away. The rearrangement joins TRBV25-1 to TRBJ2-1; tentative D call: TRBD1 (6 bases). The ends were cut back, 4 bases at V and 13 bases at J, with 17 bases in the middle. Germline V gene lookup returns CDR1 MGHDK and CDR2 SYGVNS. CDR3 length: 13 amino acids. The CDR3 spells CASSAGVGETQFF. CDR3 DNA: TGTGCCAGCAGTGCAGGGGTAGGGGAGACCCAGTTCTTC.

This clonotype was detected a few times. V gene TRBV6-2 or TRBV6-3 combines with J gene TRBJ2-1, with TRBD1 matching 8 bases. Per germline, CDR1 MNHEY and CDR2 SVGEGT. CDR3 length: 15 residues. Trimming took 2 bases from V and 4 from J; bases not matched to a gene: 4. CDR3 in amino acids: CASSYRDRFYNEQFF. The CDR3 region has the DNA TGTGCCAGCAGTTACCGGGACAGGTTTTACAATGAGCAGTTCTTC.

This clonotype was detected only a few times. The chain couples TRBV6-5 to TRBJ2-1; 8 nucleotides line up with TRBD2. The CDR3 runs 17 residues. The V segment lost 0 bases and the J segment 9 bases; nucleotides outside the gene matches: 13. Germline loops: CDR1 MNHEY, CDR2 SVGAGI. In nucleotides, the CDR3 is TGTGCCAGCAGTTACTCGGTGGAGGGACTAGAGGTTATTGAGCAGTTCTTC. Translated: CASSYSVEGLEVIEQFF.

The chain couples TRBV2 to TRBJ2-7; D is perhaps TRBD2 (7 bases). Matching the DNA end better, TRBJ2-5 makes the J call doubtful. This CDR3 is built from 14 residues. CDR1 and CDR2 from the germline V gene are SNHLY and FYNNEI. CDR3 nucleotides: TGTGCCAGCACCCTGGGGGGGGCGGGCGAGACCCAGTACTTC. Translating it yields CASTLGGAGETQYF.

The table lists this clonotype with a few counts. The rearrangement uses TRBV28 and TRBJ2-1; D is perhaps TRBD1 or TRBD2 (5 bases each). Germline assignment: CDR1 MDHEN and CDR2 SYDVKM. Deletions cut 4 bases from V and 8 bases from J, with 24 bases between. The length of the CDR3 is 17 residues. The CDR3 region is CASSYPQRPGAGDEQFF. CDR3 DNA: TGTGCCAGCAGTTACCCGCAACGCCCCGGGGCCGGAGATGAGCAGTTCTTC. Together with reference TRBV28 and TRBJ2-1, the CDR3 gives the full variable domain: DVKVTQSSRYLVKRTGEKVFLECVQDMDHENMFWYRQDPGLGLRLIYFSYDVKMKEKGDIPEGYSVSREKKERFSLILESASTNQTSMYLCASSYPQRPGAGDEQFFGPGTRLTVL.

The gene calls are TRBV19 and TRBJ2-5, with 9 bases that match TRBD1. In germline, CDR1 is LNHDA, CDR2 SQIVND (reference sequence). The CDR3 consists of 14 residues. The V and J ends lost 5 bases and 4 bases, in that order; junction bases with no gene match: 5. CDR3 amino acids: CASSAQTGGETQYF. CDR3 DNA sequence: TGTGCCAGTAGTGCCCAGACAGGGGGAGAGACCCAGTACTTC. The complete variable domain, with remaining parts taken from reference TRBV19 and TRBJ2-5, reads DGGITQSPKYLFRKEGQNVTLSCEQNLNHDAMYWYRQDPGQGLRLIYYSQIVNDFQKGDIAEGYSVSREKKESFPLTVTSAQKNPTAFYLCASSAQTGGETQYFGPGTRLLVL.

The chain is built from TRBV28 and TRBJ2-7; 9 positions match TRBD1. J gave up 5 bases and V 5 bases, and 10 bases lay outside the gene matches. Germline values: CDR1 MDHEN, CDR2 SYDVKM. The CDR3 loop spans 15 amino acids. The CDR3 DNA reads as TGTGCCAGCAGTCCGCATCGGACAGGGGTTGACGAGCAGTACTTC. This gives the protein CASSPHRTGVDEQYF.

The table lists this clonotype with a few counts. This chain links TRBV20-1 with TRBJ2-5; D might be TRBD2 (5 bases). The V and J ends lost 6 bases and 5 bases respectively, with 16 bases between them. The germline CDR1 and CDR2 sequences are DFQATT and SNEGSKA (reference sequence). This CDR3 is built from 13 residues. This CDR3 reads CSAGVGFGETQYF. In nucleotides, the CDR3 is TGCAGTGCCGGGGTAGGGTTCGGTGAGACCCAGTACTTC.

The gene calls are TRBV20-1 and TRBJ1-2; no reliable D call. V gave up 0 bases and J gave up 0 bases, with 14 bases separating them. CDR3 size: 16 residues. Germline CDR1 reads DFQATT; CDR2 reads SNEGSKA (reference sequence). The CDR3 spells CSARDLSTETNYGYTF. The CDR3 DNA reads as TGCAGTGCTAGAGATCTCAGTACGGAAACTAACTATGGCTACACCTTC.

This clonotype was counted only a few times. The chain recombines TRBV28 with TRBJ2-1; TRBD2 agrees at 9 bases. There are 15 residues in the CDR3. The J segment lost 9 bases and the V segment lost 5 bases, leaving 11 bases of the junction unmatched. Germline V gives CDR1 MDHEN, CDR2 SYDVKM. CDR3: CASSPVGLASGEQFF. The CDR3 DNA reads TGTGCCAGCAGTCCCGTCGGACTAGCGTCGGGTGAGCAGTTCTTC.

This clonotype was counted a few times. This chain joins TRBV7-9 and TRBJ2-3, with TRBD2 identical over 9 bases. V shed 6 bases, J shed 10 bases, and the junction held 23 bases outside the gene matches. Looked up from germline, CDR1 is SEHNR and CDR2 is FQNEAQ (reference sequence). The CDR3 has 18 residues. The CDR3 here is CASSSSLALAGSRGAQYF. Here the CDR3 DNA reads TGTGCCAGCAGTTCGAGCCTTGCCCTAGCGGGGTCCCGCGGGGCGCAGTATTTT.

A word on this clonotype: At one boundary the junction diverges from the germline segment, which might be a read error. The chain couples TRBV4-2 to TRBJ1-5; D gene unclear. Per the germline V gene, CDR1 is LGHNA and CDR2 is YNFKEQ. CDR3 length: 14 amino acids. CDR3 region: CAGSQPEGNQPQHF. CDR3 in DNA: TGTGCCGGCAGCCAACCCGAGGGCAATCAGCCCCAGCATTTT.

This clonotype was seen a handful of times. The chain carries TRBV4-3 and TRBJ1-4; no clear D. Germline V gene data show CDR1 as LGHNA and CDR2 as YSLEER. This CDR3 has 14 amino acids. Trimming cost V 3 bases and J 7 bases, with 12 bases left between them. The CDR3 spells CASSQLNSGEKLFF. The CDR3 coding sequence is TGCGCCAGCAGCCAGTTAAACTCGGGTGAAAAACTGTTTTTT.

The chain is built from TRBV7-2 and TRBJ2-4; 9 bases match TRBD1. Germline CDR1 and CDR2: SGHTA and FQGNSA. The ends lost 5 bases at V and 3 bases at J; junction bases unmatched: 5. The CDR3 contains 15 residues. The CDR3 bases are TGTGCCAGCAGCACCCGGACAGGGGACAAAAACATTCAGTACTTC. Protein sequence: CASSTRTGDKNIQYF.

J is TRBJ2-7 and V is TRBV4-1; D ambiguous. This CDR3 has 14 amino acids. V lost 0 bases and J lost 0, with 6 bases in between. CDR1 MGHRA and CDR2 YSYEKL come from the germline V gene. CDR3 nucleotides: TGCGCCAGCAGCCAAGAGGGGATCTCCTACGAGCAGTACTTC. This encodes CASSQEGISYEQYF.

In this sample, this clonotype turned up a few times. The J gene is TRBJ2-1, the V gene TRBV5-1; 7 bases align to TRBD2. Trimming cost V 4 bases and J 6 bases; bases outside gene matches: 7. From germline, CDR1 is SGHRS and CDR2 YFSETQ. The CDR3 runs to 14 residues. In nucleotides, the CDR3 is TGCGCCAGCAGCCCAAGGTCGGGGGGCAATGAGCAGTTCTTC. Its protein is CASSPRSGGNEQFF.

J is TRBJ2-3 and V is TRBV28; D ambiguous. This CDR3 has 15 amino acids. Trimming removed 5 bases at V and 2 bases at J, with 14 bases between. CDR1 and CDR2 (germline): MDHEN, SYDVKM. The CDR3 sequence is CASSPELPLTDTQYF. DNA for the CDR3: TGTGCCAGCAGTCCAGAACTCCCGCTCACAGATACGCAGTATTTT. The variable domain in full, completed from reference TRBV28 and TRBJ2-3, reads DVKVTQSSRYLVKRTGEKVFLECVQDMDHENMFWYRQDPGLGLRLIYFSYDVKMKEKGDIPEGYSVSREKKERFSLILESASTNQTSMYLCASSPELPLTDTQYFGPGTRLTVL.